This record covers a single T cell receptor beta chain. V dropped 6 bases and J dropped 0 bases, with 18 bases sitting between them. Germline V lookup: CDR1 LNHDA, CDR2 SQIVND (reference sequence). The CDR3 contains 18 residues. The record originates from a study of regulatory T cells in long-lasting Graves disease. CDR3 regions were amplified by Arm-PCR using iRepertoire HTBI primers to build TCR beta libraries. TCRdb re-called the multiplex PCR reads through MiXCR, storing one row per CDR3 protein. The data show about 450,000 distinct CDR3 sequences, approximately 16% seen once. Time point indicated: newly diagnosed GD, antithyroid drugs for less than 3 months. Isolated PBMC RNA provided the starting material for the TCR library. Another study also made use of these data, one on T cells in Graves' hyperthyroidism and ophthalmopathy. Turning to that study: These patients, aged 18 to 65, had recently diagnosed hyperthyroidism lasting under 2 months. Most expanded thyroid clonotypes above 0.001 recurred in blood. A model of 13 V-J features distinguished ophthalmopathy from stable hyperthyroidism.

Sequences were derived from peripheral blood mononuclear cells (PBMCs), sampled at new diagnosis, from a patient treated with antithyroid drugs. The V gene is TRBV19, the J gene TRBJ2-6; unclear D gene. The receptor was isolated from a woman in her thirties with Graves disease. The CDR3 reads CASSPQYTPSSGANVLTF. The DNA for the CDR3 is TGTGCCAGTAGCCCCCAATACACACCTAGCTCTGGGGCCAACGTCCTGACTTTC.